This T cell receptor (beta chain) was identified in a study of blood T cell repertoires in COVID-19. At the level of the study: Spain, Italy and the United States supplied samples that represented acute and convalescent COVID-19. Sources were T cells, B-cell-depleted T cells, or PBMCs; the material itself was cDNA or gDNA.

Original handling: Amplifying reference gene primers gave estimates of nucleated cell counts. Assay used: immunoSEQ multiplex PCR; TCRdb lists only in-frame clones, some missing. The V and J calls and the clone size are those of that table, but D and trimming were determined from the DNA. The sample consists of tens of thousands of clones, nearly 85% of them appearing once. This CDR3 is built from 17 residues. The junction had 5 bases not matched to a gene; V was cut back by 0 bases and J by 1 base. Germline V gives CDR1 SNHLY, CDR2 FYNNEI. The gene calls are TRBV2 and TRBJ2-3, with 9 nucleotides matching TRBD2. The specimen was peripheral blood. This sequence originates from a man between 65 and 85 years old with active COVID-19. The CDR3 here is CASSEALRLAGTDTQYF. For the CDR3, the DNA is TGTGCCAGCAGTGAAGCGCTTCGACTAGCGGGCACAGATACGCAGTATTTT.